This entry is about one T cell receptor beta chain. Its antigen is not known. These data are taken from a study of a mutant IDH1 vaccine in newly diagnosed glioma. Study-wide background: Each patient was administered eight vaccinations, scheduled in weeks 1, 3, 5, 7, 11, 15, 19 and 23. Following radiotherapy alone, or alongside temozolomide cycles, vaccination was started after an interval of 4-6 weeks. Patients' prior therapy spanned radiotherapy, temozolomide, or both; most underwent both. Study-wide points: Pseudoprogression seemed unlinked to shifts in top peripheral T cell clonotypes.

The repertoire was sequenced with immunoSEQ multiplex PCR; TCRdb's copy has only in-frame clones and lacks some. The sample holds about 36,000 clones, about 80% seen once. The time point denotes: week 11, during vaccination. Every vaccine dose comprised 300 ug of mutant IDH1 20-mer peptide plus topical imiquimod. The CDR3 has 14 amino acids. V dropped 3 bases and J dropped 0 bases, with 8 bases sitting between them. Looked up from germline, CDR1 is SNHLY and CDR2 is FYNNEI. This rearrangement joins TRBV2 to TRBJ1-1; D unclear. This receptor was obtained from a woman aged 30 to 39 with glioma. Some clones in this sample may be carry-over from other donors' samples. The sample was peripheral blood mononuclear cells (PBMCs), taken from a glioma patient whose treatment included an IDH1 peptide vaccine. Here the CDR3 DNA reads TGTGCCAGCAGTGATGAAGGCATGAACACTGAAGCTTTCTTT. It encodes CASSDEGMNTEAFF.